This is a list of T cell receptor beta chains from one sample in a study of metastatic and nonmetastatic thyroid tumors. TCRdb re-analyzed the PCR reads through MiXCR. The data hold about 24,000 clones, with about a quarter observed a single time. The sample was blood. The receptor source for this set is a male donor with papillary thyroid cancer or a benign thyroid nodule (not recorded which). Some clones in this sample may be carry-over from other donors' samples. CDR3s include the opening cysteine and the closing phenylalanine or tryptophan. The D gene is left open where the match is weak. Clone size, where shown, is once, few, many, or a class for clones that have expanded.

cdr3_aa: CARSSATWGEKLFF
cdr3_nt: TGTGCCAGAAGTTCAGCGACCTGGGGGGAAAAACTGTTTTTT
d_call: .
clone_size: .
v_call: TRBV6-5
j_call: TRBJ1-4

cdr3_aa: CASSLGVGDTIYF
cdr3_nt: TGTGCCAGCAGCTTGGGGGTCGGTGACACCATATATTTT
d_call: .
clone_size: many
v_call: TRBV5-4
j_call: TRBJ1-3

cdr3_aa: CSAGVGNSGGYDEQFF
cdr3_nt: TGCAGTGCAGGGGTGGGTAATAGCGGGGGGTATGATGAGCAGTTCTTC
d_call: TRBD2
clone_size: few
v_call: TRBV20-1
j_call: TRBJ2-1

cdr3_aa: CSACTSPGQVYEQYF
cdr3_nt: TGCAGTGCTTGCACGTCCCCGGGACAGGTCTACGAGCAGTACTTC
d_call: TRBD1
clone_size: .
v_call: TRBV20-1
j_call: TRBJ2-7

cdr3_aa: CAISDRGSNQPQHF
cdr3_nt: TGTGCCATCAGTGATAGGGGTAGCAATCAGCCCCAGCATTTT
d_call: .
clone_size: medium-sized
v_call: TRBV10-3
j_call: TRBJ1-5

cdr3_aa: CASSPDRGLGNTIYF
cdr3_nt: TGTGCCAGCAGCCCGGACAGGGGGCTCGGAAACACCATATATTTT
d_call: TRBD1
clone_size: many
v_call: TRBV5-4
j_call: TRBJ1-3

cdr3_aa: CASSAGTCIYEQYF
cdr3_nt: TGTGCCAGCAGTGCGGGGACCTGCATCTACGAGCAGTACTTC
d_call: .
clone_size: .
v_call: TRBV12-3/TRBV12-4
j_call: TRBJ2-7

cdr3_aa: CASRLRDRTFSYEQYF
cdr3_nt: TGTGCCAGCAGACTGAGAGACAGGACCTTCTCCTACGAGCAGTACTTC
d_call: .
clone_size: medium-sized
v_call: TRBV6-1
j_call: TRBJ2-7

cdr3_aa: CASSQDPSNQPQHF
cdr3_nt: TGCGCCAGCAGCCAAGACCCCAGCAATCAGCCCCAGCATTTT
d_call: .
clone_size: medium-sized
v_call: TRBV4-3
j_call: TRBJ1-5

cdr3_aa: CASRPYRGPGVKLFF
cdr3_nt: TGTGCCAGCAGACCCTACAGGGGGCCAGGAGTGAAACTGTTTTTT
d_call: TRBD1
clone_size: many
v_call: TRBV28
j_call: TRBJ1-4

cdr3_aa: CASMPGRAYPYGYTF
cdr3_nt: TGTGCCAGCATGCCGGGACGGGCTTACCCCTATGGCTACACCTTC
d_call: .
clone_size: medium-sized
v_call: TRBV28
j_call: TRBJ1-2

cdr3_aa: CASSIARTGGNEQFF
cdr3_nt: TGTGCCAGTAGTATAGCAAGAACAGGGGGAAACGAGCAGTTCTTC
d_call: TRBD1
clone_size: medium-sized
v_call: TRBV19
j_call: TRBJ2-1

cdr3_aa: CAAGTGGVYEQYF
cdr3_nt: TGTGCCGCAGGGACAGGGGGCGTCTACGAGCAGTACTTC
d_call: TRBD1
clone_size: .
v_call: TRBV6-1
j_call: TRBJ2-7

cdr3_aa: CSAWDRRGNEKLFF
cdr3_nt: TGCAGTGCTTGGGACAGGCGTGGGAATGAAAAACTGTTTTTT
d_call: TRBD1
clone_size: medium-sized
v_call: TRBV20-1
j_call: TRBJ1-4

cdr3_aa: CASSRRGGLNTEAFF
cdr3_nt: TGTGCCAGCAGTCGAAGAGGGGGACTGAACACTGAAGCTTTCTTT
d_call: .
clone_size: medium-sized
v_call: TRBV28
j_call: TRBJ1-1

cdr3_aa: CASSARKLNTEAFF
cdr3_nt: TGTGCCAGCAGCGCCAGAAAATTGAACACTGAAGCTTTCTTT
d_call: .
clone_size: many
v_call: TRBV5-8
j_call: TRBJ1-1

cdr3_aa: CASGDFSSSYEQYF
cdr3_nt: TGTGCCAGCGGGGACTTTTCCAGCTCCTACGAGCAGTACTTC
d_call: .
clone_size: medium-sized
v_call: TRBV6-1
j_call: TRBJ2-7

cdr3_aa: CAWAGGRDREQYF
cdr3_nt: TGTGCCTGGGCCGGGGGGAGAGATCGCGAGCAGTACTTC
d_call: TRBD2
clone_size: many
v_call: TRBV30
j_call: TRBJ2-7

cdr3_aa: CASSLSSQYFNSPLHF
cdr3_nt: TGTGCCAGCAGCTTAAGTTCGCAATACTTTAATTCACCCCTCCACTTT
d_call: .
clone_size: .
v_call: TRBV11-2
j_call: TRBJ1-6

cdr3_aa: CASSPWHPGLRYEQYF
cdr3_nt: TGTGCCAGCAGCCCATGGCACCCCGGACTTCGTTACGAGCAGTACTTC
d_call: .
clone_size: .
v_call: TRBV11-2
j_call: TRBJ2-7

cdr3_aa: CASSPPRCGGTGREQYF
cdr3_nt: TGCGCCAGCAGCCCCCCCCGTTGTGGCGGGACAGGTAGGGAGCAGTACTTC
d_call: TRBD1
clone_size: .
v_call: TRBV5-1
j_call: TRBJ2-7

cdr3_aa: CASSYTPGTVVTQNF
cdr3_nt: TGTGCCAGCAGTTACACGCCGGGGACCGTGGTTACGCAGAATTTT
d_call: .
clone_size: .
v_call: TRBV6-2/TRBV6-3
j_call: TRBJ2-3

cdr3_aa: CASSLSGSGCFQPQHF
cdr3_nt: TGTGCCAGCAGTTTATCAGGGTCAGGGTGCTTTCAGCCCCAGCATTTT
d_call: .
clone_size: .
v_call: TRBV28
j_call: TRBJ1-5

cdr3_aa: CASSYGSDRATFLYNEQFF
cdr3_nt: TGTGCCAGCAGTTACGGTTCGGACAGGGCCACCTTCTTATACAATGAGCAGTTCTTC
d_call: TRBD1
clone_size: .
v_call: TRBV6-2/TRBV6-3
j_call: TRBJ2-1

cdr3_aa: CASGDGNQHQHF
cdr3_nt: TGTGCCAGCGGGGACGGGAATCAGCACCAGCATTTT
d_call: .
clone_size: .
v_call: TRBV28
j_call: TRBJ1-5

cdr3_aa: CGSRLESRETQYF
cdr3_nt: TGTGGCAGCAGATTAGAGAGTAGGGAGACCCAGTACTTC
d_call: .
clone_size: .
v_call: TRBV7-2
j_call: TRBJ2-5

cdr3_aa: CASRYRGQETQYF
cdr3_nt: TGTGCCAGCCGCTACCGCGGCCAAGAGACCCAGTACTTC
d_call: .
clone_size: many
v_call: TRBV3-1
j_call: TRBJ2-5

cdr3_aa: CASREFSNQPQHF
cdr3_nt: TGTGCCAGCAGAGAATTCAGCAATCAGCCCCAGCATTTT
d_call: .
clone_size: few
v_call: TRBV28
j_call: TRBJ1-5